A selection of T cell receptor beta chains follows, all from one sample in a study of blood T cell repertoires in COVID-19. Generated by immunoSEQ multiplex PCR, the TCRdb table keeps only in-frame clones and is missing some. The sample lists 250,000 to 300,000 clones, roughly 93% occurring once. The sample consisted of PBMCs or T cells enriched from blood (not recorded which). The receptors were gathered from a woman in her forties with acute COVID-19. Both conserved end residues are part of each CDR3. Fields, in order: D gene, CDR3 length, J gene, V gene, clone size, CDR3 protein, CDR3 DNA. D genes are given only for firm matches. Part of the rows lack a size; the others show once, few, many or a class for expanded clones.

>TRBD2|15|TRBJ2-1|TRBV6-4|-
CASSALAGEGNEQFF
TGTGCCAGCAGTGCCCTGGCGGGGGAAGGTAATGAGCAGTTCTTC
>-|15|TRBJ2-1|TRBV5-1|-
CASSLEGRGYNEQFF
TGCGCCAGCAGCTTGGAAGGTCGGGGTTACAATGAGCAGTTCTTC
>TRBD1|18|TRBJ2-2|TRBV18|-
CASSPRRQGASNTGELFF
TGTGCCAGCTCACCTCGCCGACAGGGGGCCTCAAACACCGGGGAGCTGTTTTTT
>-|15|TRBJ1-2|TRBV5-6|once
CASSRGARANYGYTF
TGTGCCAGCAGCCGGGGGGCCAGAGCTAACTATGGCTACACCTTC
>TRBD2|15|TRBJ2-5|TRBV27|-
CASSFSGRVGETQYF
TGTGCCAGCAGTTTTTCCGGGAGGGTCGGGGAGACCCAGTACTTC
>TRBD1|14|TRBJ1-5|TRBV24-1|once
CATSDAQGIQPQHF
TGTGCCACCAGTGATGCACAGGGGATCCAGCCCCAGCATTTT
>-|17|TRBJ1-6|TRBV7-2|-
CASSLATAWWADSPLHF
TGTGCCAGCAGCTTAGCCACAGCATGGTGGGCCGATTCACCCCTCCACTTT
>TRBD1|13|TRBJ2-7|TRBV12-3/TRBV12-4|-
CASSLRGRYEQYF
TGTGCCAGCAGTTTAAGGGGGCGGTACGAGCAGTACTTC
>-|12|TRBJ1-1|TRBV28|-
CASTLSGIEAFF
TGTGCCAGCACCCTCTCCGGGATCGAAGCTTTCTTT
>TRBD2|15|TRBJ2-1|TRBV7-2|-
CASSPYEGGRSKQFF
TGTGCCAGCAGCCCCTACGAGGGAGGGCGGTCTAAGCAGTTCTTC
>TRBD1|15|TRBJ2-2|TRBV3-1/TRBV3-2|few
CASSRGTGSAGELFF
TGTGCCAGCAGCCGTGGGACAGGGAGTGCCGGGGAGCTGTTTTTT
>-|14|TRBJ2-7|TRBV30|-
CAWSVGGGSYEQYF
TGTGCCTGGAGTGTAGGGGGGGGATCCTACGAGCAGTACTTC
>-|14|TRBJ1-4|TRBV30|-
CALTRGQKNEKLFF
TGTGCCTTAACGCGAGGACAGAAAAATGAAAAACTGTTTTTT
>TRBD1|15|TRBJ1-2|TRBV5-6|-
CASSPGTGKIGGYTF
TGTGCCAGCAGCCCCGGGACAGGGAAGATAGGTGGCTACACCTTC
>TRBD1|15|TRBJ1-1|TRBV10-2|-
CASSERTGRGTEAFF
TGCGCCAGCAGTGAAAGGACAGGACGGGGCACTGAAGCTTTCTTT
>TRBD1|17|TRBJ1-5|TRBV4-1|-
CASSRDYTTGAGQPQHF
TGCGCCAGCAGCCGAGATTACACTACAGGGGCGGGTCAGCCCCAGCATTTT
>TRBD1|13|TRBJ2-7|TRBV12-3/TRBV12-4|few
CASRTQGAREQYF
TGTGCCAGCCGGACACAGGGGGCGCGCGAGCAGTACTTC
>TRBD1|14|TRBJ1-4|TRBV10-3|-
CAISTGQGREKLFF
TGTGCCATCAGCACCGGACAGGGTAGAGAAAAACTGTTTTTT
>-|17|TRBJ1-5|TRBV2|-
CASSRRRGAGEGQPQHF
TGTGCCAGCAGCCGCCGGCGCGGGGCAGGGGAGGGTCAGCCCCAGCATTTT
>-|14|TRBJ1-6|TRBV18|-
CASSPSRANSPLHF
TGTGCCAGCTCACCATCCAGGGCCAATTCACCCCTCCACTTT